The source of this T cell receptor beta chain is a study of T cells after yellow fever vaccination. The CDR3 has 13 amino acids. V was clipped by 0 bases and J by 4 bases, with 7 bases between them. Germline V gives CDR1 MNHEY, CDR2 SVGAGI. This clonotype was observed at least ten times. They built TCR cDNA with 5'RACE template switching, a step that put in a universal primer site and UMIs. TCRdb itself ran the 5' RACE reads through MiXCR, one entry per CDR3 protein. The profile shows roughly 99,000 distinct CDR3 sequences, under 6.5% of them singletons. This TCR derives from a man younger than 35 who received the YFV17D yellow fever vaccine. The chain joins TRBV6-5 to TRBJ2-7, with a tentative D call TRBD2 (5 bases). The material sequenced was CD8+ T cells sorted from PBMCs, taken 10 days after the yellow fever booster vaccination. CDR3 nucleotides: TGTGCCAGCAGTTACTCCCGGGGATACGAGCAGTACTTC. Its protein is CASSYSRGYEQYF.